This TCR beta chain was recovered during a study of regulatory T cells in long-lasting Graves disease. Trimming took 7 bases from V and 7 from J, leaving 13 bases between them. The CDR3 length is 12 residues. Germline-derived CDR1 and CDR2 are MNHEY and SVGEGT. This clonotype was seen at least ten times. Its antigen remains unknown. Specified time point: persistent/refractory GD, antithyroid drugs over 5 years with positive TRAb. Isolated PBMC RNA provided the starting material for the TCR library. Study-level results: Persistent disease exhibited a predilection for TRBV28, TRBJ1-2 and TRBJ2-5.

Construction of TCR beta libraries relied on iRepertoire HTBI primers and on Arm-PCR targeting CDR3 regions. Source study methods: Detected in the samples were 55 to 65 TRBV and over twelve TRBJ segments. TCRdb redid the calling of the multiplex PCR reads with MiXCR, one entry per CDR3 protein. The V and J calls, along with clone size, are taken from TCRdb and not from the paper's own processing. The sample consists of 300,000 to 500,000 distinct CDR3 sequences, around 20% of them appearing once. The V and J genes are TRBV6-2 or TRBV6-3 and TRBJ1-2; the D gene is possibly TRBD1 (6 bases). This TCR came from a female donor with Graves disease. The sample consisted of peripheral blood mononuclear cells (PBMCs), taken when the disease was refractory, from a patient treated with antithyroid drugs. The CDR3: CASTLQGGGYTF. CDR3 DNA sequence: TGTGCCAGCACCCTACAGGGAGGTGGCTACACCTTC.